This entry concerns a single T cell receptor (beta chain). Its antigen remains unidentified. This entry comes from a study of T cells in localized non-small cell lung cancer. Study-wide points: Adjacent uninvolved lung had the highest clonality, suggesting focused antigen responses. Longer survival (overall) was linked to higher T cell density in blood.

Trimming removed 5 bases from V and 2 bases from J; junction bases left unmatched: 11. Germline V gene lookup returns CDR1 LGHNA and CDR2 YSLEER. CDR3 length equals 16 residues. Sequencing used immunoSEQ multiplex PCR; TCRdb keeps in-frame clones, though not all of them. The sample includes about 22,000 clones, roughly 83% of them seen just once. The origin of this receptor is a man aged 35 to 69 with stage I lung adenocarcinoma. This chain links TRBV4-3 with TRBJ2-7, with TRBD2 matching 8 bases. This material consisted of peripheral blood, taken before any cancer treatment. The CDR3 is CASSATQRGPPYEQYF. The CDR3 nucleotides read TGCGCCAGCAGCGCTACCCAGCGGGGGCCTCCCTACGAGCAGTACTTC.